The sequence of this T cell receptor beta chain was determined in a study of blood T cell repertoires in COVID-19. About the study: Italy, Spain and the United States were the sources of the convalescent and acute COVID-19 samples. Sample material is recorded as cDNA or gDNA derived from T cells, B-cell-depleted T cells, or PBMCs.

In germline, CDR1 is SNHLY, CDR2 FYNNEI. This CDR3 has 15 residues. With 7 bases clipped from V and 2 bases from J, the junction kept 7 bases outside the gene matches. Per the study methods: For nucleated cells, counts were estimated from reference gene primer amplification. Sequencing used immunoSEQ multiplex PCR; TCRdb keeps in-frame clones, though not all of them. That table is the source of V, J and clone size, and D and trimming were worked out from the DNA. The table lists some 110,000 clones, 81% of them singletons. This clonotype originated in an elderly man with acute or convalescent COVID-19. The sample taken for sequencing was peripheral blood. This rearrangement joins TRBV2 to TRBJ1-5; 8 bases agree with TRBD1. The CDR3 spells CASTGQGSGNQPQHF. In DNA, the CDR3 is TGTGCCAGCACCGGACAGGGTTCGGGCAATCAGCCCCAGCATTTT.